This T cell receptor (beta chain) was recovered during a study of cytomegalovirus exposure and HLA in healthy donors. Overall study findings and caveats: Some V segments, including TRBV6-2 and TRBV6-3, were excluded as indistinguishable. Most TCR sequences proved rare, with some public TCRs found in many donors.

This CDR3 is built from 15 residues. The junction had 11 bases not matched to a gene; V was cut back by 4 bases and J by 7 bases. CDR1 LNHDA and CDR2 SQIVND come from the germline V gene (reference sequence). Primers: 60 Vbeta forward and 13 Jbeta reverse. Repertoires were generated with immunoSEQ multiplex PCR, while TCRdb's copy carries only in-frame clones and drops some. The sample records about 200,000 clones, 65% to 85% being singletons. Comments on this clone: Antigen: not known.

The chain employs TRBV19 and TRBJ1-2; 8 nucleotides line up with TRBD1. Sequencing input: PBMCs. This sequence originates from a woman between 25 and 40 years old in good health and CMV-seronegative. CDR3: CASSRPADRVVGYTF. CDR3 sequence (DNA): TGTGCCAGTAGTAGGCCCGCGGACAGGGTGGTTGGCTACACCTTC.